The clone carrying this T cell receptor (beta chain) came up once. Its antigen is as yet unknown. The sample is drawn from a study of PD-1 blockade in mismatch repair-deficient tumors. The study, taken as a whole, reports: Rapid post-treatment expansion, then contraction, generally preceding radiologic response, marked tumor-resident clones.

Every patient had mismatch repair deficiency by PCR or immunohistochemistry. Clones were sequenced by immunoSEQ multiplex PCR, and TCRdb holds only the in-frame ones, with some missing. The data show 45,000 to 60,000 clones, with 78% seen just once and 3.3% held by the top ten. The CDR3 spans 15 residues. Looked up from germline, CDR1 is ENHRY and CDR2 is SYGVKD. V was cut by 2 bases and J by 2 bases, with 13 bases left in between. The TCR sequence derives from an adult with mismatch repair-deficient cancer. The sample here was peripheral blood, taken 4 weeks after starting pembrolizumab. This sequence joins TRBV10-3 and TRBJ2-7; maybe TRBD2 (6 bases). This CDR3 reads CAISEPTGTPYEQYF. In DNA, the CDR3 is TGTGCCATCAGTGAGCCCACCGGGACTCCCTACGAGCAGTACTTC.